The 25 T cell receptor beta chains below were found in one sample sequenced in a study of early T cells in non-severe SARS-CoV-2 infection. TCRdb itself ran the 5' RACE reads through MiXCR, one entry per CDR3 protein. The sample consists of just over 95,000 distinct CDR3 sequences, around 10% of them appearing once. The specimen was whole blood, collected at baseline. The origin of the receptors is an adult who was a healthcare worker with PCR-confirmed SARS-CoV-2 infection or an uninfected control (not recorded which).

This clonotype was detected many times. The CDR3 DNA sequence: TGTGCCAGCAGTTTAAGTTGGGGAAATTCACCCCTCCACTTT. It codes for CASSLSWGNSPLHF. The chain couples TRBV12-3 or TRBV12-4 to TRBJ1-6; no definite D call. The CDR3 covers 14 residues. With 2 bases removed from V and 7 bases from J, the gap between germline ends came to 9 bases.

The chain is built from TRBV4-1 and TRBJ2-3; tentatively, D is TRBD2 (7 bases). Trimming removed 5 bases from V and 4 bases from J, with 13 bases in between. The germline gives CDR1 MGHRA, CDR2 YSYEKL. The CDR3 has 14 amino acids. The CDR3 is CASSTWGGSDTQYF. CDR3 sequence (DNA): TGCGCCAGCAGCACCTGGGGGGGCTCAGATACGCAGTATTTT.

This clonotype came up a few times. The chain is built from TRBV18 and TRBJ1-1; D gene ambiguous. The V gene lost 2 bases and the J gene lost 3 bases, with 10 bases spanning the gap. CDR1 and CDR2 (germline): KGHSH, LQKENI. This CDR3 region has 14 residues. CDR3 bases: TGTGCCAGCTCACCAAACCTAGAACACACTGAAGCTTTCTTT. This codes for CASSPNLEHTEAFF.

The gene calls are TRBV19 and TRBJ1-1, with 12 bases fitting TRBD1. CDR1 is LNHDA and CDR2 is SQIVND in the germline V gene (reference sequence). The CDR3 length is 16 residues. V was pared by 10 bases and J by 2 bases, with 11 bases of the junction left unmatched. The CDR3 DNA reads TGTGCCACTACCGCCGGGACAGGGGGCGTAAACACTGAAGCTTTCTTT. As protein: CATTAGTGGVNTEAFF. Complete variable domain (other parts from reference TRBV19 and TRBJ1-1): DGGITQSPKYLFRKEGQNVTLSCEQNLNHDAMYWYRQDPGQGLRLIYYSQIVNDFQKGDIAEGYSVSREKKESFPLTVTSAQKNPTAFYLCATTAGTGGVNTEAFFGQGTRLTVV.

The J gene is TRBJ1-6, the V gene TRBV16; D is undetermined. The CDR3 has 13 residues. CDR1 is KGHSY, CDR2 FQNENV, per germline. Trimming removed 3 bases at V and 7 bases at J, with 7 bases between. CDR3: CASSHGRNSPLHF. The CDR3 coding sequence is TGTGCCAGCAGCCATGGTCGGAATTCACCCCTCCACTTT. Complete variable domain (other parts from reference TRBV16 and TRBJ1-6): GEEVAQTPKHLVRGEGQKAKLYCAPIKGHSYVFWYQQVLKNEFKFLISFQNENVFDETGMPKERFSAKCLPNSPCSLEIQATKLEDSAVYFCASSHGRNSPLHFGNGTRLTVT.

This clonotype has more than one count but fewer than ten. This chain uses TRBV7-8 with TRBJ2-1; no clear D. The germline CDR1 and CDR2 sequences are SGHVS and FQNEAQ. The V end was cut by 5 bases, the J end by 4 bases, with 9 bases between. The CDR3 totals 13 residues. This CDR3 is CASSPPSYNEQFF. CDR3 DNA sequence: TGTGCCAGCAGCCCACCCTCATACAATGAGCAGTTCTTC.

CDR3: CASSWGTSGRFEQFF. In DNA, the CDR3 is TGTGCCAGCAGCTGGGGGACTAGCGGGAGGTTTGAGCAGTTCTTC. The chain is built from TRBV7-3 and TRBJ2-1; TRBD2 agrees at 15 bases. CDR3 length: 15 residues. The germline V gene has CDR1 SGHTA and CDR2 FQGTGA. J lost 9 bases, V lost 4 bases, and 4 bases had no gene match.

The chain recombines TRBV18 with TRBJ2-7; TRBD1 aligns across 9 bases. The CDR3 extends over 15 amino acids. The J segment lost 4 bases and the V segment lost 1 base, leaving 5 bases of the junction unmatched. The V gene's germline CDR1 is KGHSH and CDR2 LQKENI. For the CDR3, the DNA is TGTGCCAGCTCACCACTACAGGGGGCGCAATACGAGCAGTACTTC. Protein product: CASSPLQGAQYEQYF.

The rearrangement joins TRBV7-2 to TRBJ2-3; 9 bases match TRBD2. The germline V gene encodes CDR1 SGHTA and CDR2 FQGNSA. This CDR3 is 16 amino acids long. J lost 0 bases, V lost 5 bases, and 6 bases had no gene match. CDR3 region: CASSPSGRPSTDTQYF. In nucleotides, the CDR3 is TGTGCCAGCAGCCCCAGCGGGAGGCCCAGCACAGATACGCAGTATTTT.

This clonotype was counted many times. The chain links TRBV19 to TRBJ1-5; D gene ambiguous. This CDR3 is 13 amino acids long. Germline CDR1 reads LNHDA; CDR2 reads SQIVND (reference sequence). The ends were cut back, 5 bases at V and 7 bases at J, with 12 bases in the middle. The CDR3 DNA is TGTGCCAGTAGTCCGGGGATTCGGCAGCCCCAGCATTTT. This encodes CASSPGIRQPQHF.

In this sample, this clonotype turned up many times. V and J are TRBV15 and TRBJ1-1; no firm D call. The ends were cut back, 5 bases at V and 9 bases at J, with 16 bases in the middle. CDR1 and CDR2 from the germline V gene are LNHNV and YYDKDF (reference sequence). The CDR3 extends over 13 amino acids. CDR3 region: CATSPIPALQAFF. DNA of the CDR3: TGTGCCACCAGCCCAATCCCCGCTTTACAAGCTTTCTTT.

This clonotype appeared many times. CDR3 residues: CASSPTPPPTQYF. The DNA of the CDR3 is TGTGCCAGCAGCCCAACCCCACCGCCGACCCAGTACTTC. The J gene is TRBJ2-5, the V gene TRBV7-2; D is unclear. The CDR3 totals 13 residues. The ends were cut back, 5 bases at V and 7 bases at J, with 14 bases in the middle. Germline CDR1 reads SGHTA; CDR2 reads FQGNSA.

The rearrangement links TRBV5-1 to TRBJ1-1, with a weak D call TRBD1 (5 bases). This CDR3 spans 13 amino acids. The V gene lost 5 bases and the J gene lost 1 base, with 9 bases spanning the gap. Germline V lookup: CDR1 SGHRS, CDR2 YFSETQ. The CDR3 loop is CASRRGGNTEAFF. CDR3 sequence (DNA): TGCGCCAGCAGAAGGGGCGGGAACACTGAAGCTTTCTTT.

This clonotype was seen many times. The chain has TRBV5-6 and TRBJ2-1; D is undetermined. Trimming cost V 0 bases and J 3 bases, with 7 bases left between them. Germline values: CDR1 SGHDT, CDR2 YYEEEE. The CDR3 is 14 residues long. CDR3 nucleotides: TGTGCCAGCAGCTTGGACGGCGGCTACAATGAGCAGTTCTTC. Translated, it gives CASSLDGGYNEQFF.

This clonotype occurred many times. This chain connects TRBV20-1 to TRBJ2-3; either TRBD1 or TRBD2 may fit D (5 bases each). CDR3 length: 14 residues. Deletions cut 6 bases from V and 5 bases from J, with 18 bases between. CDR1 and CDR2 (germline): DFQATT, SNEGSKA (reference sequence). The CDR3 DNA reads TGCAGTGCCTCCGGGGCCAGGGATGGAGATACGCAGTATTTT. This gives the protein CSASGARDGDTQYF.

This clonotype was found many times. This rearrangement joins TRBV5-1 to TRBJ2-2, with D unresolved. The CDR3 covers 15 residues. The V and J ends lost 0 bases and 4 bases respectively, with 10 bases between them. CDR1 and CDR2 (germline): SGHRS, YFSETQ. This CDR3 is CASSLDPISTGELFF. In nucleotides, the CDR3 is TGCGCCAGCAGCTTGGACCCTATCAGCACCGGGGAGCTGTTTTTT. Variable domain in full (rest from reference TRBV5-1 and TRBJ2-2): KAGVTQTPRYLIKTRGQQVTLSCSPISGHRSVSWYQQTPGQGLQFLFEYFSETQRNKGNFPGRFSGRQFSNSRSEMNVSTLELGDSALYLCASSLDPISTGELFFGEGSRLTVL.

The chain employs TRBV12-3 or TRBV12-4 and TRBJ2-7; TRBD1 matches 8 bases. The CDR3 covers 14 residues. With V trimmed by 5 bases and J by 2 bases, 5 bases remained unmatched. The CDR3 loop reads CASSLGQAPYEQYF. The CDR3, as DNA: TGTGCCAGCAGTCTGGGACAGGCCCCCTACGAGCAGTACTTC.

This clonotype was found a few times. CDR3 bases: TGTGCCAGCTCACCATCGGGACGCACTGAAGCTTTCTTT. Amino acids: CASSPSGRTEAFF. This chain links TRBV18 with TRBJ1-1; tentative D call: TRBD1 (5 bases). Germline CDR1 and CDR2: KGHSH and LQKENI. The V gene lost 2 bases and the J gene lost 4 bases, with 8 bases spanning the gap. The length of the CDR3 is 13 residues.

The CDR3 DNA is TGTGCCAGCAGTTGGACCACTGAAGCTTTCTTT. Its protein is CASSWTTEAFF. This chain uses TRBV6-6 with TRBJ1-1; D uncertain. The germline V gene has CDR1 MNHNY and CDR2 SVGAGI (reference sequence). The CDR3 loop spans 11 amino acids. With 4 bases removed from V and 4 bases from J, the gap between germline ends came to 4 bases.

With regard to this clonotype: A much larger clone differs by one base, so this may be a read error. This is likely a read error, given that the CDR3 carries no conserved phenylalanine or tryptophan at its end. The chain has TRBV9 and TRBJ2-3, with D perhaps being TRBD1 or TRBD2 (5 bases each). The germline gives CDR1 SGDLS, CDR2 YYNGEE. Trimming pared 0 bases from V and 5 bases from J, leaving 7 bases between. This CDR3 region has 13 residues. In DNA form, the CDR3 reads TGTGCCAGCAGCGTAGGGGACGGAGATACGCAGTATTCT. Its protein product is CASSVGDGDTQYS.

With respect to this clonotype: This could be a read error, since a much larger clone is one nucleotide away. The rearrangement uses TRBV5-5 and TRBJ2-3, with a tentative D call TRBD2 (5 bases). The CDR3 consists of 14 residues. The germline gives CDR1 SGHKS, CDR2 YYEKEE (reference sequence). CDR3: CVSSLERRTDTQYF. CDR3 in DNA: TGTGTCAGCAGCTTGGAGCGGCGCACAGATACGCAGTATTTT.

Ten or more counts support this clonotype. The V and J genes are TRBV5-1 and TRBJ1-2; TRBD1 is a possible D gene (5 bases). Trimming took off 0 bases at V and 7 bases at J, with 13 bases between the two ends. The CDR3 is 14 amino acids. Germline loops: CDR1 SGHRS, CDR2 YFSETQ. For the CDR3, the DNA is TGCGCCAGCAGCTTGGCTCCGACAGTAGGTGGCTACACCTTC. Protein sequence: CASSLAPTVGGYTF.

The chain combines TRBV5-1 with TRBJ2-3; D is undetermined. Germline CDR1 reads SGHRS; CDR2 reads YFSETQ. V gave up 0 bases and J gave up 6 bases, with 11 bases separating them. This CDR3 has 14 amino acids. The CDR3 DNA follows: TGCGCCAGCAGCTTGGACTCCCTCAAGGATACGCAGTATTTT. This gives the protein CASSLDSLKDTQYF.

This clonotype was observed a handful of times. The V call is TRBV2, the J call TRBJ2-3; D is uncertain. CDR1 is SNHLY, CDR2 FYNNEI, per germline. V lost 4 bases, J lost 9 bases, and 14 bases lay in between. CDR3 size: 13 residues. The chain's CDR3 is CASSVVGSGTQYF. CDR3 DNA: TGTGCCAGCAGTGTGGTTGGCTCCGGGACGCAGTATTTT.

J is TRBJ2-3 and V is TRBV7-8; maybe TRBD1 (6 bases). Trimming removed 0 bases at V and 6 bases at J, with 10 bases between. In germline, CDR1 is SGHVS, CDR2 FQNEAQ. The CDR3 runs to 14 residues. Here the CDR3 DNA reads TGTGCCAGCAGCTTAGCGCTAAGGGGGGATACGCAGTATTTT. Translation gives CASSLALRGDTQYF.